The 14 T cell receptor beta chains below all came from one sample that was sequenced in a study of shared clonotypes between healthy human individuals. Some clones are missing from TCRdb's copy, which holds only in-frame ones; the method was immunoSEQ multiplex PCR. The table lists hundreds of thousands of clones, 95% to 98% of them singletons. Positively selected for CCR7, the CD45RO-negative cells used as naive CD8 cells excluded terminally differentiated effector memory CD45RA+ cells. Sequencing was done on a sample of naive CD8+ T cells sorted from blood. The source of these receptors is a man aged 25 to 45 in good health.

This chain uses TRBV7-8 with TRBJ1-5; TRBD1 aligns across 7 bases. The germline gives CDR1 SGHVS, CDR2 FQNEAQ. Trimming removed 5 bases from V and 4 bases from J; junction bases left unmatched: 11. This CDR3 is built from 16 residues. In nucleotides, the CDR3 is TGTGCCAGCAGCCCCACTTCAGACAGGGTTAATCAGCCCCAGCATTTT. It codes for CASSPTSDRVNQPQHF.

This chain links TRBV5-1 with TRBJ2-7; 11 bases map to TRBD1. This CDR3 has 15 residues. Germline loops: CDR1 SGHRS, CDR2 YFSETQ. With 3 bases clipped from V and 5 bases from J, the junction kept 7 bases outside the gene matches. CDR3 amino acids: CASSSPDRGRHEQYF. The CDR3 region has the DNA TGCGCCAGCAGCTCCCCGGACAGGGGGCGTCACGAGCAGTACTTC.

J is TRBJ2-7 and V is TRBV5-4; the D gene is possibly TRBD2 (6 bases). CDR3 length: 13 amino acids. Looked up from germline, CDR1 is SGHNT and CDR2 is YYREEE (reference sequence). Trimming removed 5 bases at V and 6 bases at J, with 15 bases between. The DNA of the CDR3 is TGTGCCAGCAGTCCTACCACTAGCACCGAGCAGTACTTC. Translated: CASSPTTSTEQYF.

V usage is TRBV5-5 and J usage is TRBJ2-1, with TRBD1 identical over 7 bases. CDR1 and CDR2 from the germline V gene are SGHKS and YYEKEE (reference sequence). This CDR3 is built from 16 residues. Losses at the gene ends were 0 bases for V and 4 bases for J; bases not matched to a gene: 7. The CDR3 coding sequence is TGTGCCAGCAGCTTGGAGGGGGCAAACCCTTACAATGAGCAGTTCTTC. Translation gives CASSLEGANPYNEQFF. The full variable domain, completed using reference TRBV5-5 and TRBJ2-1, is DAGVTQSPTHLIKTRGQQVTLRCSPISGHKSVSWYQQVLGQGPQFIFQYYEKEERGRGNFPDRFSARQFPNYSSELNVNALLLGDSALYLCASSLEGANPYNEQFFGPGTRLTVL.

This chain uses TRBV27 with TRBJ2-2; D is unresolved. V lost 2 bases and J lost 3, with 10 bases in between. The CDR3 length is 15 residues. The germline V gene has CDR1 MNHEY and CDR2 SMNVEV (reference sequence). CDR3 DNA sequence: TGTGCCAGCAGTTTACGTGGGCTATACACCGGGGAGCTGTTTTTT. Translation: CASSLRGLYTGELFF.

The V gene is TRBV13, the J gene TRBJ2-7, with TRBD2 as a possible D gene (5 bases). The ends were cut back, 1 base at V and 1 base at J, with 8 bases in the middle. This CDR3 region has 14 residues. The germline V gene has CDR1 PRHDT and CDR2 FYEKMQ (reference sequence). The DNA for the CDR3 is TGTGCCAGCAGCTTAGAAGGGAGATCCTACGAGCAGTACTTC. This codes for CASSLEGRSYEQYF.

V gene TRBV11-2 combines with J gene TRBJ2-7; a possible D gene is TRBD2 (6 bases). Germline V CDR1 and CDR2: SGHAT, FQNNGV. Trimming stripped 5 bases from V and 6 bases from J, with 17 bases between. The CDR3 is 14 amino acids. As DNA, the CDR3 is TGTGCCAGCAGCCCTGACGGAGGGTATGTCGAGCAGTACTTC. This sequence encodes CASSPDGGYVEQYF.

The V call is TRBV15, the J call TRBJ1-1; D is uncertain. The CDR3 is 14 amino acids. V lost 4 bases and J 1 base, leaving 10 bases between the germline ends. In germline, CDR1 is LNHNV, CDR2 YYDKDF (reference sequence). CDR3 DNA sequence: TGTGCCACCAGCAAGCCTCTCCGGAACACTGAAGCTTTCTTT. Protein product: CATSKPLRNTEAFF.

The chain combines TRBV28 with TRBJ2-3, with 7 bases lining up with TRBD2. CDR1 is MDHEN, CDR2 SYDVKM, per germline. This CDR3 is built from 15 residues. With 10 bases clipped from V and 4 bases from J, the junction kept 14 bases outside the gene matches. CDR3 sequence reads: CATYGPREVSDTQYF. CDR3 in DNA: TGTGCCACCTACGGTCCTCGGGAGGTTTCAGATACGCAGTATTTT.

The chain couples TRBV15 to TRBJ2-7; TRBD2 matches at 11 bases. V gave up 2 bases and J gave up 6 bases; unmatched junction bases: 6. CDR3 length: 15 amino acids. Germline assignment: CDR1 LNHNV and CDR2 YYDKDF (reference sequence). CDR3: CATSRLAGGPSEQYF. CDR3 coding DNA: TGTGCCACCAGCAGATTAGCGGGAGGGCCTTCCGAGCAGTACTTC.

This chain connects TRBV2 to TRBJ2-7; no clear D. The germline V gene encodes CDR1 SNHLY and CDR2 FYNNEI. The CDR3 covers 13 residues. The V end was cut by 7 bases, the J end by 3 bases, with 13 bases between. CDR3 loop: CASIGRSFYEQYF. The DNA of the CDR3 is TGTGCCAGCATAGGGCGGAGCTTCTACGAGCAGTACTTC.

The CDR3: CASSPQGRSYEQYF. Written as DNA, the CDR3 is TGTGCCAGCAGCCCACAGGGGAGGTCCTACGAGCAGTACTTC. The chain is built from TRBV7-9 and TRBJ2-7; a weak D match, TRBD1 (7 bases). Per the germline V gene, CDR1 is SEHNR and CDR2 is FQNEAQ (reference sequence). The CDR3 has 14 amino acids. Deletions cut 5 bases from V and 1 base from J, with 12 bases between.

V usage is TRBV5-1 and J usage is TRBJ2-1; no clear D gene. This CDR3 comprises 14 residues. The germline V gene encodes CDR1 SGHRS and CDR2 YFSETQ. Deletions cut 2 bases from V and 9 bases from J, with 15 bases between. CDR3 residues: CASSFRRALGEQFF. As DNA, the CDR3 is TGCGCCAGCAGCTTTCGTAGAGCCCTAGGTGAGCAGTTCTTC.

This sequence joins TRBV5-1 and TRBJ2-3; 9 nucleotides align to TRBD2. CDR3 size: 16 residues. V shed 3 bases and J 2 bases; nucleotides not matched to a gene: 7. Germline V CDR1 and CDR2: SGHRS, YFSETQ. CDR3: CASSWAAGGFTDTQYF. The CDR3 DNA is TGCGCCAGCAGCTGGGCAGCGGGGGGATTCACAGATACGCAGTATTTT.